The 6 T cell receptor beta chains below were found in one sample sequenced in a study of T cell responses to AZD1222 COVID-19 vaccine. Generated by immunoSEQ multiplex PCR, the TCRdb table keeps only in-frame clones and is missing some. The table includes 70,000 to 95,000 clones, approximately 80% detected once. Source: peripheral blood, taken on day 0 of AZD1222 vaccination. These receptors all come from an adult in good health.

The V call is TRBV2, the J call TRBJ1-5; D is uncertain. This CDR3 is 13 amino acids long. In germline, CDR1 is SNHLY, CDR2 FYNNEI. V was trimmed by 6 bases and J by 0 bases, leaving 6 bases between them. CDR3 bases: TGTGCCAGCAGATCAGATAGCAATCAGCCCCAGCATTTT. This codes for CASRSDSNQPQHF.

The chain uses TRBV28 and TRBJ1-1; TRBD1 might be the D (6 bases). CDR3 length equals 13 residues. The V and J ends lost 4 bases and 5 bases respectively, with 11 bases between them. CDR1 is MDHEN and CDR2 is SYDVKM in the germline V gene. The CDR3 coding sequence is TGTGCCAGCAGTTCCGGGACAAGGACTGAAGCTTTCTTT. Translated: CASSSGTRTEAFF.

With respect to this clone: Germline is not matched at one junction end, which may reflect a read error. The chain has TRBV5-1 and TRBJ1-4; the D gene is possibly TRBD1 (6 bases). CDR3 length equals 13 residues. Germline V gives CDR1 SGHRS, CDR2 YFSETQ. In DNA, the CDR3 is TGCGCCAGCAGCTTACTAGGGGGTGAACAACTGTTTTTT. Translating it yields CASSLLGGEQLFF.

The rearrangement uses TRBV30 and TRBJ2-5; possible D gene TRBD2, 6 bases. Germline values: CDR1 GTSNPN, CDR2 SVGIG (reference sequence). The V and J ends lost 0 bases and 7 bases respectively, with 9 bases between them. This CDR3 contains 12 residues. CDR3 in amino acids: CAWSVISGTQYF. The CDR3 bases are TGTGCCTGGAGTGTAATTAGCGGGACCCAGTACTTC.

The CDR3 region is CASSPLGLQSSGNTIYF. For the CDR3, the DNA is TGTGCCAGCTCACCTTTGGGGTTGCAGAGCTCTGGAAACACCATATATTTT. This chain uses TRBV18 with TRBJ1-3; no clear D gene. The V end was cut by 3 bases, the J end by 0 bases, with 15 bases between. Germline values: CDR1 KGHSH, CDR2 LQKENI. The CDR3 runs to 17 residues.

This clone appeared once. The rearrangement joins TRBV6-2 or TRBV6-3 to TRBJ2-5; no definite D call. The CDR3 runs to 16 residues. Trimming shortened V by 0 bases and J by 1 base, and 12 bases separated the two germline ends. The germline V gene encodes CDR1 MNHEY and CDR2 SVGEGT. CDR3 protein: CASSYSFSSSQETQYF. Here the CDR3 DNA reads TGTGCCAGCAGTTACTCATTTTCCAGCTCCCAAGAGACCCAGTACTTC.